One and the same sample provided the 9 T cell receptor beta chains below, sequenced in a study of T-cell reconstitution after alpha-beta-depleted transplantation in children. It was with unique molecular identifiers that the TCRbeta library was prepared. TCRdb reprocessed the PCR reads via MiXCR and lists one record per CDR3 protein. Here the sample spans some 550,000 distinct CDR3 sequences, about 16% being singletons. The starting material was PBMCs from the stem cell graft donor, obtained from the stem cell graft. Receptors were obtained from a human donor who donated a stem cell graft to a child with acute lymphoblastic leukemia.

This clonotype was found a few times. This chain links TRBV20-1 with TRBJ2-1; D is perhaps TRBD1 (6 bases). This CDR3 has 16 amino acids. Trimming removed 2 bases at V and 2 bases at J, with 16 bases between. Germline V gives CDR1 DFQATT, CDR2 SNEGSKA (reference sequence). The CDR3 nucleotides read TGCAGTGCTAGACCTCCAAGGCAGGGGACCTACAATGAGCAGTTCTTC. Translating it yields CSARPPRQGTYNEQFF.

The CDR3, as DNA: TGCGCCAGCAGCTTGTACGGAGCGGGGATAGATGGCTACACCTTC. Translated: CASSLYGAGIDGYTF. The V call is TRBV5-1, the J call TRBJ1-2, with D unclear. The CDR3 extends over 15 amino acids. CDR1 is SGHRS, CDR2 YFSETQ, per germline. Trimming took off 1 base at V and 6 bases at J, with 16 bases between the two ends.

This clonotype was found a few times. This chain uses TRBV11-2 with TRBJ2-4; the D is unclear. Germline CDR1 and CDR2: SGHAT and FQNNGV. Trimming took off 1 base at V and 0 bases at J, with 13 bases between the two ends. The CDR3 is 17 amino acids. Here the CDR3 reads CASSLGGLALAKNIQYF. CDR3 in DNA: TGTGCCAGCAGCTTAGGGGGTTTGGCGCTAGCCAAAAACATTCAGTACTTC.

This clonotype was counted between two and nine times. This sequence joins TRBV27 and TRBJ2-1; D might be TRBD2 (6 bases). The CDR3 loop spans 15 amino acids. Trimming left V 6 bases short and J 0 bases short, with 12 bases between. Germline CDR1 is MNHEY and CDR2 is SMNVEV (reference sequence). Written as DNA, the CDR3 is TGTGCCAGCAGACCGAGCGGGTCCTCCTACAATGAGCAGTTCTTC. Encoded protein: CASRPSGSSYNEQFF.

The V gene is TRBV29-1, the J gene TRBJ1-2; the D gene is possibly TRBD1 (5 bases). V was shortened by 0 bases and J by 3 bases, with 20 bases between the two germline ends. The CDR3 is 17 amino acids. Germline CDR1 SQVTM, CDR2 ANQGSEA. The CDR3 coding sequence is TGCAGCGTTGAAGAAGAGGCCCCGTCTCCAGGGCACTATGGCTACACCTTC. This translates into CSVEEEAPSPGHYGYTF.

V and J are TRBV7-3 and TRBJ2-3; tentative D call: TRBD2 (6 bases). This CDR3 has 16 amino acids. Germline V gene lookup returns CDR1 SGHTA and CDR2 FQGTGA. Trimming removed 3 bases at V and 1 base at J, with 14 bases between. Here the CDR3 DNA reads TGTGCCAGCAGCTTTATCGGGGGACCTGGCACAGATACGCAGTATTTT. Its protein is CASSFIGGPGTDTQYF.

The chain joins TRBV5-1 to TRBJ1-2; D gene unclear. This CDR3 spans 18 amino acids. Germline assignment: CDR1 SGHRS and CDR2 YFSETQ. With 1 base removed from V and 0 bases from J, the gap between germline ends came to 19 bases. CDR3 in DNA: TGCGCCAGCAGCTTGAGCGGAGCCAACCCATTCGCTAACTATGGCTACACCTTC. Translated: CASSLSGANPFANYGYTF.

The chain uses TRBV4-2 and TRBJ2-3; 9 bases are shared with TRBD2. CDR1 and CDR2 (germline): LGHNA, YNFKEQ. The ends lost 3 bases at V and 2 bases at J; junction bases unmatched: 6. This CDR3 is 16 amino acids long. For the CDR3, the DNA is TGTGCCAGCAGCCACAGACTAGCGGAGTTCACAGATACGCAGTATTTT. Protein: CASSHRLAEFTDTQYF.

This clonotype was detected a few times. The chain links TRBV4-2 to TRBJ2-3; D is undetermined. The V end was cut by 1 base, the J end by 0 bases, with 8 bases between. The germline gives CDR1 LGHNA, CDR2 YNFKEQ. The CDR3 loop spans 15 amino acids. The CDR3 spells CASSQGTSSTDTQYF. Here the CDR3 DNA reads TGTGCCAGCAGCCAAGGTACTTCTAGCACAGATACGCAGTATTTT.